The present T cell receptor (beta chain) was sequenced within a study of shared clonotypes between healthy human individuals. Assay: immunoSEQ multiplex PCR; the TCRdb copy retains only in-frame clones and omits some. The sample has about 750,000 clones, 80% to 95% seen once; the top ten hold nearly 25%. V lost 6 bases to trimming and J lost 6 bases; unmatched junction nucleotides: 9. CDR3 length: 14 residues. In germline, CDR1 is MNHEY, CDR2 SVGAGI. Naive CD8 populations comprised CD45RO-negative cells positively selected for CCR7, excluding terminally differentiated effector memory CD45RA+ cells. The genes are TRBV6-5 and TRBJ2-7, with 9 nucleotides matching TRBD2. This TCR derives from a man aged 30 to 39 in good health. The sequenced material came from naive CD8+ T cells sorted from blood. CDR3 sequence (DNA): TGTGCCAGCAGAGGTAGCGGGAGACTCCTCGAGCAGTACTTC. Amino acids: CASRGSGRLLEQYF.